These 7 T cell receptor beta chains came from one sample sequenced in a study of blood T cell repertoires in COVID-19. Using immunoSEQ multiplex PCR, the repertoire was profiled, and TCRdb retains in-frame clones only, with some absent. The data show about 670,000 clones, with about 87% seen just once and roughly 0.26% held by the top ten. The specimen was peripheral blood. The receptors were gathered from a young woman with acute or convalescent COVID-19.

The chain uses TRBV4-2 and TRBJ2-1, with 12 bases that match TRBD2. Germline V CDR1 and CDR2: LGHNA, YNFKEQ. The CDR3 runs to 18 residues. V trimming: 0 bases; J trimming: 8 bases; junction bases outside the gene matches: 11. The CDR3 here is CASSQDSSGGAVSDEQFF. CDR3 DNA: TGTGCCAGCAGCCAAGACTCTAGCGGGGGGGCCGTCAGCGATGAGCAGTTCTTC.

The chain has TRBV24-1 and TRBJ1-2, with D possibly TRBD1 on 5 matching bases. The CDR3 is made up of 15 amino acids. Germline V CDR1 and CDR2: KGHDR, SFDVKD. The ends were cut back, 4 bases at V and 5 bases at J, with 16 bases in the middle. This CDR3 is CATSDGGGRGYGYTF. For the CDR3, the DNA is TGTGCCACCAGTGACGGCGGGGGAAGAGGGTATGGCTACACCTTC.

The rearrangement uses TRBV6-5 and TRBJ1-1, with TRBD1 identical over 12 bases. The V segment lost 6 bases and the J segment 9 bases; nucleotides outside the gene matches: 11. This CDR3 is 15 amino acids long. Germline CDR1 is MNHEY and CDR2 is SVGAGI. The CDR3 sequence is CASRIGTGGFNKAFF. The CDR3 DNA reads as TGTGCCAGCAGGATAGGGACAGGGGGCTTCAATAAAGCTTTCTTT.

The CDR3 loop is CASSLMQDTPNTEAFF. CDR3 coding DNA: TGTGCCAGCTCACTTATGCAGGACACGCCGAACACTGAAGCTTTCTTT. The chain carries TRBV18 and TRBJ1-1; D is possibly TRBD1 (5 bases). Germline V gene sequence: CDR1 KGHSH, CDR2 LQKENI. The CDR3 is 16 residues long. V shed 4 bases and J shed 1 base, with 16 bases lying between them.

This rearrangement joins TRBV27 to TRBJ2-7, with unresolved D. Trimming took 1 base from V and 5 from J, leaving 18 bases between them. The germline V gene encodes CDR1 MNHEY and CDR2 SMNVEV (reference sequence). This CDR3 has 16 residues. CDR3 sequence reads: CASSLFNIPRVNEQYF. The CDR3 DNA reads as TGTGCCAGCAGTTTATTCAATATCCCCCGGGTAAACGAGCAGTACTTC.

The chain recombines TRBV12-5 with TRBJ2-7, with TRBD1 matching over 10 bases. This CDR3 spans 14 amino acids. Germline CDR1 LGHNT, CDR2 FRNRAP. With 4 bases clipped from V and 3 bases from J, the junction kept 3 bases outside the gene matches. CDR3 loop: CASGWGTGVYEQYF. The CDR3 region has the DNA TGTGCTAGTGGTTGGGGGACAGGGGTCTACGAGCAGTACTTC.

This chain joins TRBV9 and TRBJ2-2; 9 bases match TRBD2. In germline, CDR1 is SGDLS, CDR2 YYNGEE. The CDR3 is 15 amino acids. J was trimmed by 4 bases and V by 2 bases; bases with no gene match: 3. In nucleotides, the CDR3 is TGTGCCAGCAGCGTCTCGCGGGGGGGCACCGGGGAGCTGTTTTTT. The encoded protein is CASSVSRGGTGELFF.